The 3 T cell receptor beta chains reported below all come from one sample, sequenced in a study of control samples from healthy donors and cancer patients. Some clones are missing from TCRdb's copy, which holds only in-frame ones; the method was immunoSEQ multiplex PCR. The sample holds 95,000 to 100,000 clones, roughly 91% seen once. Sequencing was performed on blood. The receptor source for this set is a young man in good health.

The chain is built from TRBV7-3 and TRBJ1-2; D is possibly TRBD1 (6 bases). Per the germline V gene, CDR1 is SGHTA and CDR2 is FQGTGA. Trimming took off 2 bases at V and 5 bases at J, with 15 bases between the two ends. This CDR3 contains 15 residues. The CDR3 loop reads CASSLGGGSNYGYTF. The CDR3 DNA follows: TGTGCCAGCAGCTTAGGAGGGGGTTCAAATTATGGCTACACCTTC. The entire variable domain, with the rest obtained from reference TRBV7-3 and TRBJ1-2, is as follows: GAGVSQTPSNKVTEKGKYVELRCDPISGHTALYWYRQSLGQGPEFLIYFQGTGAADDSGLPNDRFFAVRPEGSVSTLKIQRTERGDSAVYLCASSLGGGSNYGYTFGSGTRLTVV.

The chain recombines TRBV19 with TRBJ2-1; 13 nucleotides align to TRBD2. The CDR3 has 14 amino acids. V dropped 9 bases and J dropped 2; count of bases not matched to a gene: 1. The germline CDR1 and CDR2 sequences are LNHDA and SQIVND (reference sequence). CDR3 in DNA: TGTGCCAGCGGACTAGCGGGGGCCTACAATGAGCAGTTCTTC. Protein sequence: CASGLAGAYNEQFF.

The genes are TRBV6-6 and TRBJ2-1; D is perhaps TRBD1 or TRBD2 (5 bases each). Looked up from germline, CDR1 is MNHNY and CDR2 is SVGAGI (reference sequence). The CDR3 is made up of 13 amino acids. Between the trimmed V and J ends, which lost 6 bases and 5 bases, there was a span of 11 bases. The CDR3 spells CASSRDHNNEQFF. CDR3 DNA sequence: TGTGCCAGCAGCCGGGACCATAACAATGAGCAGTTCTTC.